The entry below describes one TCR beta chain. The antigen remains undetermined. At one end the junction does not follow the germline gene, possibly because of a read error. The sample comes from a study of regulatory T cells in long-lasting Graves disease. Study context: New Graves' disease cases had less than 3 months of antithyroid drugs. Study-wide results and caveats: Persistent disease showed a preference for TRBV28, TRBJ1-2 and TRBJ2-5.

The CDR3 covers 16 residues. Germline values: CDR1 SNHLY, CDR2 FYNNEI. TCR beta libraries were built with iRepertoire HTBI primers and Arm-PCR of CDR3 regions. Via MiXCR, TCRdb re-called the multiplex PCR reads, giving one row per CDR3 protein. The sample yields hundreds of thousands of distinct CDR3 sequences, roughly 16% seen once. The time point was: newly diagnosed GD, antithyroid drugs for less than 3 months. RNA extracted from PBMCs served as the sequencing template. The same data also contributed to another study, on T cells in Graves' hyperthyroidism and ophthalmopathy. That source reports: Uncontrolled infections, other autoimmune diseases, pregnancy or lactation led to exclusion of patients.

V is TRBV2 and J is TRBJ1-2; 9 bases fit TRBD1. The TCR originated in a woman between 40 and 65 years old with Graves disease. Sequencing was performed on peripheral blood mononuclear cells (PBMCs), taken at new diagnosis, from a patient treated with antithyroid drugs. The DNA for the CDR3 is TGCGCCAGCAGCAGATCGTGGGACAGGGCTAACTATGGCTACACCTTC. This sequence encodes CASSRSWDRANYGYTF.